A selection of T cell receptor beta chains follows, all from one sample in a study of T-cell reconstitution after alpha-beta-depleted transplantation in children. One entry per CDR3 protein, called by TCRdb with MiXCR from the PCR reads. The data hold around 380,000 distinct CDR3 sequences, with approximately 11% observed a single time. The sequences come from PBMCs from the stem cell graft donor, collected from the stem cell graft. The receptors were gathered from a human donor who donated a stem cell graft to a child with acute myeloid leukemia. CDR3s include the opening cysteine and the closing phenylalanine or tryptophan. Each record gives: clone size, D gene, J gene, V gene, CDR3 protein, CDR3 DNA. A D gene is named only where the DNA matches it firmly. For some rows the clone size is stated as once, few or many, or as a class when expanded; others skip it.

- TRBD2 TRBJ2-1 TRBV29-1 CSVEWGAGSSYNEQFF TGCAGCGTTGAATGGGGAGCGGGGAGCTCCTACAATGAGCAGTTCTTC
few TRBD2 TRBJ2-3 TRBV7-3 CASSYPQAGGLDTQYF TGTGCCAGCAGCTACCCCCAGGCGGGGGGTTTAGATACGCAGTATTTT
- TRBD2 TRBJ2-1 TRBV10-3 CAISESTSGDLEQFF TGTGCCATCAGTGAGTCGACTAGCGGGGACCTTGAGCAGTTCTTC
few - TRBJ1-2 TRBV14 CASSQDGDYGYTF TGTGCCAGCAGCCAAGATGGGGACTATGGCTACACCTTC
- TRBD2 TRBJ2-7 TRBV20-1 CSARDEGLAGVSNYEQYF TGCAGTGCTAGAGATGAAGGGCTAGCGGGGGTCTCTAACTACGAGCAGTACTTC
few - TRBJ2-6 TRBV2 CARSSGANVLTF TGTGCCCGCAGCTCTGGGGCCAACGTCCTGACTTTC
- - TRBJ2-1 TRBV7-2 CASSLILGGTYNEQFF TGTGCCAGCAGCTTAATTCTGGGAGGCACCTACAATGAGCAGTTCTTC
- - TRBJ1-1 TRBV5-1 CASSSGPEMNTEAFF TGCGCCAGCAGCTCGGGACCGGAGATGAACACTGAAGCTTTCTTT
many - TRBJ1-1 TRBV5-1 CASSEGPNTEAFF TGCGCCAGCAGCGAGGGCCCCAACACTGAAGCTTTCTTT
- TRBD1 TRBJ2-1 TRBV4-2 CASSRLAPGTAYDLSSYNEQFF TGTGCCAGCAGCCGCTTGGCGCCCGGGACAGCTTATGATTTGAGCTCCTACAATGAGCAGTTCTTC
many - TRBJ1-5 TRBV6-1 CASSQTPIQGLNQPQHF TGTGCCAGCAGCCAAACCCCCATCCAGGGCCTAAATCAGCCCCAGCATTTT
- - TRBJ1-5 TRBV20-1 CSARVALGNQPQHF TGCAGTGCTAGAGTGGCCCTGGGGAATCAGCCCCAGCATTTT
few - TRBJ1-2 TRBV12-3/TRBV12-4 CASSYPPGPGKGSNYGYTF TGTGCCAGCAGCTATCCACCGGGGCCTGGGAAGGGGTCTAACTATGGCTACACCTTC
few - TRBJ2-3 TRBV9 CASSPRQESTDTQYF TGTGCCAGTTCTCCCCGACAGGAGAGCACAGATACGCAGTATTTT
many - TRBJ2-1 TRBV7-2 CASSLMGDEQFF TGTGCCAGCAGCTTAATGGGGGATGAGCAGTTCTTC
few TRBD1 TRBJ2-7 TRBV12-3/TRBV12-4 CASSHGTADLGEQYF TGTGCCAGCAGTCACGGGACAGCCGACTTGGGAGAGCAGTACTTC
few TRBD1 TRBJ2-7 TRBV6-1 CASRGQAFSYEQYF TGTGCCAGCAGAGGACAGGCCTTCTCCTACGAGCAGTACTTC
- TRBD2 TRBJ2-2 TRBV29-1 CSALLASSNTGELFF TGCAGCGCCCTACTAGCGTCTTCGAACACCGGGGAGCTGTTTTTT
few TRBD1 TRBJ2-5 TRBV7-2 CASRWDRGLQETQYF TGTGCCAGCAGGTGGGACAGGGGGCTTCAAGAGACCCAGTACTTC
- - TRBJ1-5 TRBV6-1 CASSKDIYSNQPQHF TGTGCCAGCAGTAAGGACATCTATAGCAATCAGCCCCAGCATTTT
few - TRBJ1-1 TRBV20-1 CSAPGLGASEAFF TGCAGTGCTCCGGGACTTGGGGCATCTGAAGCTTTCTTT
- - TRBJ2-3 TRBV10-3 CAITSDNTDTQYF TGTGCCATCACCAGCGACAACACAGATACGCAGTATTTT
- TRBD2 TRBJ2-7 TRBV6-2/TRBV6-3 CASSLAAAEQYF TGTGCCAGTAGCCTAGCGGCAGCTGAGCAGTACTTC
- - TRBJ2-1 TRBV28 CAMGLGLPSYNEQFF TGTGCCATGGGCCTCGGGCTCCCCTCCTACAATGAGCAGTTCTTC
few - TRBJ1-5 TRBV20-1 CSATSDPNQPQHF TGCAGTGCTACTTCGGACCCTAATCAGCCCCAGCATTTT
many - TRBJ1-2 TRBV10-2 CASSESDGMWYGYTF TGCGCCAGCAGTGAGTCGGACGGGATGTGGTATGGCTACACCTTC
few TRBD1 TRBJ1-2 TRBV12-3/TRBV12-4 CASRQQGAHYGYTF TGTGCCAGCAGACAGCAGGGGGCTCACTATGGCTACACCTTC
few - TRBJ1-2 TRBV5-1 CASSLAAVNPANYGYTF TGCGCCAGCAGCTTGGCGGCAGTTAATCCAGCTAACTATGGCTACACCTTC
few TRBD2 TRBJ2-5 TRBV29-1 CSVREGIGTQYF TGCAGCGTAAGGGAGGGAATTGGGACCCAGTACTTC
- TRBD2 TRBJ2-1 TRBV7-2 CASLRLAVSYNEQFF TGTGCCAGCCTCAGGCTAGCGGTCTCCTACAATGAGCAGTTCTTC
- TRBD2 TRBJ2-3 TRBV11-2 CASSLETVAGGTDTQYF TGTGCCAGCAGCTTAGAAACAGTAGCGGGGGGTACAGATACGCAGTATTTT
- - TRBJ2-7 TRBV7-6 CASSISAGSEQYF TGTGCCAGCAGCATCTCGGCAGGATCCGAGCAGTACTTC
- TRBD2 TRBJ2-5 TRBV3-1 CASSQSGGLLKTQYF TGTGCCAGCAGCCAATCGGGGGGTCTTCTCAAGACCCAGTACTTC
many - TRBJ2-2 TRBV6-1 CASSLRRGTGELFF TGTGCCAGCAGCCTGCGAAGGGGCACCGGGGAGCTGTTTTTT
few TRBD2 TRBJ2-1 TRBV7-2 CASSLAAGDSYNEQFF TGTGCCAGCAGCTTAGCAGCGGGAGATTCCTACAATGAGCAGTTCTTC
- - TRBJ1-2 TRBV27 CASSLAPQANYGYTF TGTGCCAGCAGTTTAGCCCCACAGGCTAACTATGGCTACACCTTC
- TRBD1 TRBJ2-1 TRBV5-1 CASSSRGPYNEQFF TGCGCCAGCAGTTCCAGGGGGCCCTACAATGAGCAGTTCTTC
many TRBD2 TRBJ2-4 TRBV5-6 CASSFPGGEAKNIQYF TGTGCCAGCAGCTTTCCGGGAGGTGAGGCCAAAAACATTCAGTACTTC
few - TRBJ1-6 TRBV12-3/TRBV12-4 CASSFQSGNSSPLHF TGTGCCAGCAGTTTTCAGTCAGGCAACTCTTCACCCCTCCACTTT
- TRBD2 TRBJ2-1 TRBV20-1 CSARELAGDSSEQFF TGCAGTGCTAGAGAACTAGCGGGAGATTCAAGTGAGCAGTTCTTC
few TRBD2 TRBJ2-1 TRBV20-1 CSATGSGSSYNEQFF TGCAGTGCCACGGGAAGCGGGAGCTCCTACAATGAGCAGTTCTTC
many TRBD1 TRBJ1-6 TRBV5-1 CASSELQGANSPLHF TGCGCCAGCAGCGAGCTACAGGGGGCGAATTCACCCCTCCACTTT
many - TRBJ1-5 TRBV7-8 CASSLDREWQPQHF TGTGCCAGCAGCTTAGACAGGGAATGGCAGCCCCAGCATTTT